This TCR beta chain was retrieved from a study of PD-L1 blockade in urothelial cancer. At the level of the study: Most patients, about 85% of the roughly 29, were males with bladder-origin cancer. Samples of blood were analyzed 3 weeks (second dose) and 6 weeks after treatment start.

Trimming removed 2 bases from V and 8 bases from J, with 19 bases in between. Germline CDR1 and CDR2: MGHDK and SYGVNS. This CDR3 has 16 amino acids. Added to each PCR by spiking were synthetic TCR analog templates. This table comes from immunoSEQ multiplex PCR, and its TCRdb copy is limited to in-frame clones, with some not included. The sample carries tens of thousands of clones, roughly nine tenths recorded once. Time point indicated: pretreatment peripheral blood. Patient disease was locally advanced or metastatic urothelial carcinoma. Sequences were derived from PBMCs, sampled around atezolizumab (anti-PD-L1) treatment. This chain joins TRBV25-1 and TRBJ2-1, with D perhaps matching TRBD1 (6 bases). The sequence was collected from a woman aged 80 or over with urothelial cancer. CDR3 amino acids: CASSEPQGRGIDEQFF. DNA of the CDR3: TGTGCCAGCAGTGAACCTCAGGGGCGCGGAATTGATGAGCAGTTCTTC.